The 21 T cell receptor beta chains in this list originate from one sample, sequenced in a study of control samples from healthy donors and cancer patients. Produced via immunoSEQ multiplex PCR; TCRdb's table is partial and in-frame only. The table has 90,000 or so clones, around four fifths seen once. Sequenced input: blood. These receptors were obtained from a young man in good health.

The chain joins TRBV9 to TRBJ1-1; TRBD1 matches at 10 bases. The CDR3 has 14 residues. Trimming took 3 bases from V and 9 from J; bases not matched to a gene: 8. Germline V gives CDR1 SGDLS, CDR2 YYNGEE. The CDR3 DNA reads TGTGCCAGCAGCGGACAGGGGGCGGAGGCCCAAGCTTTCTTT. It encodes CASSGQGAEAQAFF.

V gene TRBV10-3 combines with J gene TRBJ2-2; the D call may be TRBD1 or TRBD2 (5 bases each). The length of the CDR3 is 15 residues. In germline, CDR1 is ENHRY, CDR2 SYGVKD. V dropped 4 bases and J dropped 1 base, with 10 bases sitting between them. The CDR3, as DNA: TGTGCCATCAGTGTCAGGGACGTGAACACCGGGGAGCTGTTTTTT. This sequence encodes CAISVRDVNTGELFF.

The gene calls are TRBV3-1 (or the pseudogene TRBV3-2) and TRBJ1-1; D is undetermined. V was shortened by 4 bases and J by 2 bases, with 8 bases between the two germline ends. Germline CDR1 is LGHDT and CDR2 is YNNKEL (reference sequence). This CDR3 is built from 13 residues. CDR3 nucleotide sequence: TGTGCCAGCAGCCCCCTGGCCAACACTGAAGCTTTCTTT. Encoded protein: CASSPLANTEAFF.

The genes are TRBV24-1 and TRBJ2-5; 8 nucleotides align to TRBD1. The V segment lost 4 bases and the J segment 2 bases; nucleotides outside the gene matches: 8. The CDR3 is 16 amino acids. Germline CDR1 is KGHDR and CDR2 is SFDVKD. The CDR3 coding sequence is TGTGCCACCAGTGACAAACACCGGACAGGGCAAGAGACCCAGTACTTC. Residues: CATSDKHRTGQETQYF.

The rearrangement joins TRBV18 to TRBJ2-7; TRBD2 might be the D (5 bases). Germline values: CDR1 KGHSH, CDR2 LQKENI. The length of the CDR3 is 13 residues. The ends were cut back, 5 bases at V and 3 bases at J, with 11 bases in the middle. CDR3 in amino acids: CASSENGLYEQYF. CDR3 DNA sequence: TGTGCCAGCTCAGAAAACGGACTCTACGAGCAGTACTTC.

This chain uses TRBV6-1 with TRBJ1-5; no clear D. This CDR3 has 15 amino acids. The V end was cut by 2 bases, the J end by 0 bases, with 8 bases between. Germline-derived CDR1 and CDR2 are MNHNS and SASEGT. The CDR3 here is CASSEMINSNQPQHF. Written as DNA, the CDR3 is TGTGCCAGCAGTGAAATGATTAATAGCAATCAGCCCCAGCATTTT.

A few counts support this clone. This CDR3 is CASSPGTDYGYTF. CDR3 sequence (DNA): TGTGCCAGCTCACCTGGGACAGACTATGGCTACACCTTC. The rearrangement joins TRBV18 to TRBJ1-2, with TRBD1 matching over 7 bases. The germline V gene encodes CDR1 KGHSH and CDR2 LQKENI. J gave up 3 bases and V 3 bases, and 1 base lay outside the gene matches. The CDR3 is 13 residues long.

The chain carries TRBV11-2 and TRBJ2-3; 7 nucleotides line up with TRBD1. Trimming at V came to 2 bases and at J to 2 bases, leaving 7 bases not matched to a gene. The CDR3 is made up of 16 amino acids. Germline V gene sequence: CDR1 SGHAT, CDR2 FQNNGV. CDR3 nucleotides: TGTGCCAGCAGCTTACACCCACAGGGGTCCACAGATACGCAGTATTTT. Amino acid sequence: CASSLHPQGSTDTQYF.

The gene calls are TRBV12-3 or TRBV12-4 and TRBJ2-3, with D unclear. V dropped 3 bases and J dropped 6 bases, with 7 bases sitting between them. The CDR3 totals 12 residues. This chain's CDR3 is CASSFIRDTQYF. The CDR3 nucleotides are TGTGCCAGCAGTTTCATTAGGGATACGCAGTATTTT.

This chain links TRBV7-6 with TRBJ1-5; 7 bases line up with TRBD1. The CDR3 is 15 amino acids. The V and J ends lost 5 bases and 1 base, in that order; junction bases with no gene match: 5. Per the germline V gene, CDR1 is SGHVS and CDR2 is FNYEAQ. The CDR3 here is CASSAAGGSNQPQHF. CDR3 sequence (DNA): TGTGCCAGCAGCGCGGCAGGGGGGAGCAATCAGCCCCAGCATTTT.

This clone was detected a few times. The chain recombines TRBV19 with TRBJ1-4; 9 nucleotides match TRBD1. Germline CDR1 LNHDA, CDR2 SQIVND (reference sequence). The CDR3 has 14 amino acids. J was trimmed by 7 bases and V by 3 bases; bases with no gene match: 3. In DNA form, the CDR3 reads TGTGCCAGTAGTATGCGGGACAGGGCTGAAAAACTGTTTTTT. Its translation: CASSMRDRAEKLFF.

This clone was picked up one time. The rearrangement uses TRBV19 and TRBJ2-3, with unresolved D. Trimming took 3 bases from V and 2 from J, leaving 12 bases between them. Germline-derived CDR1 and CDR2 are LNHDA and SQIVND (reference sequence). The CDR3 sequence is 15 residues long. CDR3 in DNA: TGTGCCAGTAGTATTATGGGAATCCCCACAGATACGCAGTATTTT. Amino acids: CASSIMGIPTDTQYF.

This clone appeared once. This chain links TRBV16 with TRBJ1-2; D not resolved. Germline assignment: CDR1 KGHSY and CDR2 FQNENV. V was trimmed by 4 bases and J by 3 bases, leaving 6 bases between them. The CDR3 contains 12 residues. CDR3 nucleotides: TGTGCCAGCAGCCGAACAGACTATGGCTACACCTTC. This gives the protein CASSRTDYGYTF.

CDR3 coding DNA: TGTGCCAGCAGCGCGGGCATGGCAAGCTCACCCCTCCACTTT. Translation gives CASSAGMASSPLHF. The genes are TRBV3-1 (or the pseudogene TRBV3-2) and TRBJ1-6; D is ambiguous. CDR3 length: 14 amino acids. Trimming cost V 5 bases and J 10 bases, with 15 bases left between them. Germline loops: CDR1 LGHDT, CDR2 YNNKEL (reference sequence).

This rearrangement joins TRBV14 to TRBJ1-2; possibly TRBD1 for D (6 bases). The germline CDR1 and CDR2 sequences are SGHDN and FVKESK. CDR3 size: 14 residues. V was shortened by 3 bases and J by 5 bases, with 13 bases between the two germline ends. This CDR3 reads CASSHLDRIYGYTF. The DNA of the CDR3 is TGTGCCAGCAGCCACCTAGACAGGATTTATGGCTACACCTTC.

The chain couples TRBV6-5 to TRBJ2-2, with TRBD1 matching 8 bases. From germline, CDR1 is MNHEY and CDR2 SVGAGI. CDR3 length: 14 residues. The ends lost 6 bases at V and 6 bases at J; junction bases unmatched: 6. The CDR3 nucleotides are TGTGCCAGCAGGCTGACAGGGGTTGCCGGGGAGCTGTTTTTT. Protein: CASRLTGVAGELFF.

V is TRBV11-2 and J is TRBJ1-1, with D possibly matching TRBD1 (6 bases). CDR1 SGHAT and CDR2 FQNNGV come from the germline V gene. V lost 1 base to trimming and J lost 1 base, with 13 bases between them. This CDR3 is built from 16 residues. The CDR3 here is CASSLGARGGNTEAFF. CDR3 DNA: TGTGCCAGCAGCTTAGGGGCCAGGGGCGGGAACACTGAAGCTTTCTTT.

This chain uses TRBV5-4 with TRBJ1-6, with D perhaps TRBD1 (5 bases). The CDR3 loop spans 16 amino acids. Germline V gene sequence: CDR1 SGHNT, CDR2 YYREEE (reference sequence). V was pared by 0 bases and J by 6 bases, with 13 bases between. The CDR3 DNA reads TGTGCCAGCAGCTTGGAGCGCGGGGGTGCTAATTCACCCCTCCACTTT. Its translation: CASSLERGGANSPLHF.

The V call is TRBV4-1, the J call TRBJ2-3; TRBD2 matches 10 bases. Germline V gene data show CDR1 as MGHRA and CDR2 as YSYEKL. The trim removed 4 bases at V and 0 bases at J, leaving 7 bases unmatched. The CDR3 has 17 amino acids. CDR3 DNA sequence: TGCGCCAGCAGCCTAACCGGGACTAGCGCTAGCACAGATACGCAGTATTTT. It specifies CASSLTGTSASTDTQYF.

The V and J genes are TRBV3-1 (or the pseudogene TRBV3-2) and TRBJ2-2, with D possibly matching TRBD2 (5 bases). The CDR3 length is 14 residues. Germline CDR1 reads LGHDT; CDR2 reads YNNKEL (reference sequence). The V end was cut by 1 base, the J end by 6 bases, with 9 bases between. The CDR3 loop is CASSQGPSSGELFF. CDR3 in DNA: TGTGCCAGCAGCCAAGGGCCTAGCTCCGGGGAGCTGTTTTTT.

This clone was seen a single time. The gene calls are TRBV5-8 and TRBJ1-5; D remains unclear. From germline, CDR1 is SGHTS and CDR2 YDEGEE. Trimming took 0 bases from V and 3 from J, leaving 7 bases between them. This CDR3 region has 14 residues. CDR3 bases: TGTGCCAGCAGCTTGGAACAGTTCAATCAGCCCCAGCATTTT. Translating gives CASSLEQFNQPQHF.